Shown below are 20 T cell receptor beta chains from a single sample sequenced in a study of PD-1 blockade in classical Hodgkin lymphoma. Clones were read by immunoSEQ multiplex PCR, and TCRdb kept only the in-frame ones, dropping some. Among roughly 70,000 clones listed, about two thirds were seen once. Each patient experienced a relapse that followed autologous stem cell transplantation, and brentuximab vedotin exposure varied. Material: peripheral blood mononuclear cells (PBMCs), obtained before the second cycle of nivolumab. The receptors come from a human donor with classical Hodgkin lymphoma.

The V gene is TRBV13, the J gene TRBJ1-1, with 8 bases fitting TRBD1. The CDR3 consists of 13 residues. The J segment lost 5 bases and the V segment lost 5 bases, leaving 4 bases of the junction unmatched. Germline loops: CDR1 PRHDT, CDR2 FYEKMQ (reference sequence). The CDR3 DNA reads TGTGCCAGCAGCCCTACAGGGGGAACTGAAGCTTTCTTT. Translated, it gives CASSPTGGTEAFF. The full variable domain, completed using reference TRBV13 and TRBJ1-1, is AAGVIQSPRHLIKEKRETATLKCYPIPRHDTVYWYQQGPGQDPQFLISFYEKMQSDKGSIPDRFSAQQFSDYHSELNMSSLELGDSALYFCASSPTGGTEAFFGQGTRLTVV.

The chain links TRBV27 to TRBJ2-1, with a possible D match to TRBD2 (6 bases). Germline V gives CDR1 MNHEY, CDR2 SMNVEV (reference sequence). V lost 4 bases and J 8 bases, leaving 21 bases between the germline ends. CDR3 size: 16 residues. The CDR3 protein is CASSSPGIGGIHEQFF. The CDR3 nucleotides read TGTGCCAGCAGTTCCCCAGGGATAGGCGGGATCCATGAGCAGTTCTTC.

The chain is built from TRBV6-5 and TRBJ1-2; tentative D call: TRBD1 (6 bases). The CDR3 sequence is 14 residues long. CDR1 is MNHEY and CDR2 is SVGAGI in the germline V gene. The V gene lost 6 bases and the J gene lost 6 bases, with 17 bases spanning the gap. The CDR3 DNA reads TGTGCCAGCAGGGAGTCTGGGGGCGGAAATGGCTACACCTTC. Its translation is CASRESGGGNGYTF.

V is TRBV5-6 and J is TRBJ2-7; 9 bases fit TRBD1. J was trimmed by 6 bases and V by 6 bases; bases with no gene match: 10. CDR1 and CDR2 from the germline V gene are SGHDT and YYEEEE. CDR3 size: 14 residues. The CDR3: CASTLPGQGFEQYF. CDR3 nucleotides: TGTGCCAGCACCCTTCCGGGACAGGGTTTCGAGCAGTACTTC.

The V gene is TRBV28, the J gene TRBJ1-2, with D possibly matching TRBD1 (5 bases). The CDR3 runs to 15 residues. CDR1 and CDR2 from the germline V gene are MDHEN and SYDVKM. Between the trimmed V and J ends, which lost 4 bases and 4 bases, there was a span of 16 bases. The CDR3 reads CASSWGVAGTYGYTF. The CDR3 DNA sequence: TGTGCCAGCAGTTGGGGGGTGGCCGGGACCTATGGCTACACCTTC.

This clone was recorded a few times. The chain has TRBV5-1 and TRBJ1-1, with unresolved D. Germline CDR1 SGHRS, CDR2 YFSETQ. Trimming removed 4 bases at V and 0 bases at J, with 13 bases between. CDR3 size: 15 residues. The CDR3 protein is CASSPRPTLNTEAFF. CDR3 sequence (DNA): TGCGCCAGCAGCCCCAGACCCACTTTGAACACTGAAGCTTTCTTT.

The V gene is TRBV2, the J gene TRBJ1-3, with a possible D match to TRBD1 (5 bases). The V end lost 8 bases, the J end lost 0 bases, and 17 bases lay between the germline ends. Per germline, CDR1 SNHLY and CDR2 FYNNEI. The CDR3 has 16 amino acids. This chain's CDR3 is CASSFGTARSGNTIYF. CDR3 sequence (DNA): TGTGCCAGCTCCTTCGGGACGGCCCGCTCTGGAAACACCATATATTTT.

The V call is TRBV7-2, the J call TRBJ1-2, with D perhaps TRBD1 (6 bases). The CDR3 is 14 amino acids. Germline V gene sequence: CDR1 SGHTA, CDR2 FQGNSA. V was shortened by 5 bases and J by 1 base, with 11 bases between the two germline ends. The CDR3 bases are TGTGCCAGCAGCCCGGACAGCTATAACTATGGCTACACCTTC. Translating gives CASSPDSYNYGYTF. Combining the CDR3 with reference TRBV7-2 and TRBJ1-2 gives the whole variable domain GAGVSQSPSNKVTEKGKDVELRCDPISGHTALYWYRQSLGQGLEFLIYFQGNSAPDKSGLPSDRFSAERTGGSVSTLTIQRTQQEDSAVYLCASSPDSYNYGYTFGSGTRLTVV.

The chain recombines TRBV27 with TRBJ1-2; TRBD1 matches at 7 bases. Germline CDR1 is MNHEY and CDR2 is SMNVEV (reference sequence). CDR3 size: 14 residues. V shed 0 bases and J 7 bases; nucleotides not matched to a gene: 5. CDR3 loop: CASSLSQGQSGYTF. DNA for the CDR3: TGTGCCAGCAGTTTATCACAGGGGCAGAGTGGCTACACCTTC.

The rearrangement joins TRBV19 to TRBJ1-2; TRBD1 matches 9 bases. The CDR3 runs to 16 residues. With V trimmed by 1 base and J by 4 bases, 7 bases remained unmatched. The germline V gene has CDR1 LNHDA and CDR2 SQIVND (reference sequence). The CDR3 protein is CASSIVPDRGLYGYTF. CDR3 bases: TGTGCCAGTAGTATAGTCCCGGACAGGGGCCTCTATGGCTACACCTTC.

The V gene is TRBV7-9, the J gene TRBJ1-5, with D uncertain. The V gene's germline CDR1 is SEHNR and CDR2 FQNEAQ (reference sequence). The germline V and J ends were trimmed by 2 bases and 7 bases, with 9 bases remaining between them. There are 13 residues in the CDR3. The DNA for the CDR3 is TGTGCCAGCAGCTTAACCGGGGAGCAGCCCCAGCATTTT. Protein product: CASSLTGEQPQHF.

The chain carries TRBV19 and TRBJ1-4; TRBD1 aligns across 8 bases. The CDR3 has 13 residues. Germline V gene data show CDR1 as LNHDA and CDR2 as SQIVND (reference sequence). V was clipped by 10 bases and J by 8 bases; unmatched bases: 9. In DNA, the CDR3 is TGTGCCACCGCCGCAGGGGGCCGGGAAAAACTGTTTTTT. Its protein product is CATAAGGREKLFF. Drawing the rest from reference TRBV19 and TRBJ1-4, the complete variable domain is DGGITQSPKYLFRKEGQNVTLSCEQNLNHDAMYWYRQDPGQGLRLIYYSQIVNDFQKGDIAEGYSVSREKKESFPLTVTSAQKNPTAFYLCATAAGGREKLFFGSGTQLSVL.

This clone has only a few counts. The V and J genes are TRBV11-2 and TRBJ2-7; D call uncertain. V dropped 1 base and J dropped 3 bases, with 13 bases sitting between them. There are 15 residues in the CDR3. Germline CDR1 is SGHAT and CDR2 is FQNNGV. Here the CDR3 DNA reads TGTGCCAGCAGCTTAGCTTTCGCAGTAAACTACGAGCAGTACTTC. This encodes CASSLAFAVNYEQYF.

The V call is TRBV5-8, the J call TRBJ2-1, with 12 bases that match TRBD1. Per the germline V gene, CDR1 is SGHTS and CDR2 is YDEGEE. The CDR3 loop spans 15 amino acids. Germline trimming cut 4 bases from V and 7 bases from J; bases unmatched to any gene: 6. In DNA, the CDR3 is TGTGCCAGCAGCCTGGGACAGGGGGCAAAGAATGAGCAGTTCTTC. It translates to CASSLGQGAKNEQFF.

The chain has TRBV7-9 and TRBJ2-1; 13 nucleotides align to TRBD2. V was pared by 3 bases and J by 7 bases, with 9 bases of the junction left unmatched. CDR1 is SEHNR, CDR2 FQNEAQ, per germline (reference sequence). The CDR3 runs to 17 residues. CDR3 loop: CASSLTGTSGMRNEQFF. CDR3 nucleotide sequence: TGTGCCAGCAGCTTGACCGGGACTAGCGGGATGAGGAATGAGCAGTTCTTC.

This chain joins TRBV9 and TRBJ2-3; D is unclear. Trimming stripped 0 bases from V and 6 bases from J, with 8 bases between. The CDR3 is 13 amino acids. Germline assignment: CDR1 SGDLS and CDR2 YYNGEE. In DNA, the CDR3 is TGTGCCAGCAGCGTAGCCTTTTCCGATACGCAGTATTTT. This codes for CASSVAFSDTQYF.

V and J are TRBV5-1 and TRBJ1-1, with D unclear. This CDR3 region has 13 residues. Germline lookup yields CDR1 SGHRS and CDR2 YFSETQ. V was clipped by 0 bases and J by 2 bases, with 5 bases between them. The DNA for the CDR3 is TGCGCCAGCAGCTTGGGGAGAAACACTGAAGCTTTCTTT. This gives the protein CASSLGRNTEAFF.

The chain carries TRBV19 and TRBJ2-7; D possibly corresponds to TRBD2 (5 bases). Deletions cut 3 bases from V and 6 bases from J, with 15 bases between. Germline CDR1 LNHDA, CDR2 SQIVND (reference sequence). CDR3 length equals 14 residues. The CDR3: CASSMFGSGVEQYF. In DNA, the CDR3 is TGTGCCAGTAGTATGTTCGGCAGCGGCGTCGAGCAGTACTTC.

This clone came up a few times. The chain links TRBV28 to TRBJ1-2; D is ambiguous. Between the trimmed V and J ends, which lost 3 bases and 4 bases, there was a span of 9 bases. This CDR3 comprises 13 residues. Germline V lookup: CDR1 MDHEN, CDR2 SYDVKM. CDR3 nucleotides: TGTGCCAGCAGTTTCCCACCCCTCTATGGCTACACCTTC. It specifies CASSFPPLYGYTF.

The chain is built from TRBV6-5 and TRBJ2-7; the D gene could be TRBD1 or TRBD2 (7 bases each). Germline V CDR1 and CDR2: MNHEY, SVGAGI. The CDR3 has 14 residues. The V and J ends lost 2 bases and 5 bases respectively, with 13 bases between them. DNA for the CDR3: TGTGCCAGCAGTTACACACAGGGGAGGGACGAGCAGTACTTC. It is translated as CASSYTQGRDEQYF.